This TCR beta chain was identified in a study of blood T cell repertoires in COVID-19. V lost 4 bases and J lost 9, with 12 bases in between. The CDR3 loop spans 12 amino acids. CDR1 and CDR2 (germline): LGHDT, YNNKEL (reference sequence). Using immunoSEQ multiplex PCR, the repertoire was profiled, and TCRdb retains in-frame clones only, with some absent. The data show tens of thousands of clones, with around 80% seen just once and roughly 25% held by the top ten. The TCR sequence derives from a man in his 60s with acute or convalescent COVID-19. The chain couples TRBV3-1 (or the pseudogene TRBV3-2) to TRBJ1-1; unclear D gene. Sequenced input: peripheral blood. This CDR3 reads CASSPGEVKAFF. Here the CDR3 DNA reads TGTGCCAGCAGCCCCGGGGAAGTGAAAGCTTTCTTT.